This T cell receptor beta chain derives from a study of human T cells and chemical hapten exposure. TCRdb ran MiXCR on the RACE reads and lists one entry per CDR3 protein. Seen here are roughly 200,000 distinct CDR3 sequences, 20% to 25% observed once, and the top ten hold approximately 6.7%. This clonotype was seen more than once but under ten times. Trimming removed 2 bases at V and 7 bases at J, with 9 bases between. Per the germline V gene, CDR1 is MNHNS and CDR2 is SASEGT. The CDR3 covers 13 residues. Regarding time point: patch test 1, 2 weeks after DPC sensitization. The treatment was: therapeutic diphenylcyclopropenone sensitization with weekly scalp DPC.

The V call is TRBV6-1, the J call TRBJ2-1; no reliable D call. Sample: whole blood, taken in connection with sensitization to the hapten diphenylcyclopropenone (DPC). The sequence derives from a woman in her forties or fifties with alopecia areata. Some clones in this sample may be carry-over from other donors' samples. The CDR3 DNA reads as TGTGCCAGCAGTGAACATGCTATTAATGAGCAGTTCTTC. Its translation: CASSEHAINEQFF.